This T cell receptor beta chain appears in the sequencing data of a study of T-cell memory formation after mild COVID-19 listed by TCRdb under 2021. In the study overall: TCR sequence clusters from the two donors were found to be largely donor specific. Two young, previously healthy adult volunteers made up the cohort, one male and one female. In a couple of donors, T-cell clones that expanded and contracted after mild COVID-19 were tracked by sequencing TCRalpha and TCRbeta repertoires over time.

The sequencer listed for this sample is Illumina NovaSeq 6000. TCRalpha and TCRbeta cDNA libraries were constructed by 5'RACE with constant-segment primers, with sample barcodes and unique molecular identifiers being introduced. Trizol reagent was used to extract RNA from every sample. The libraries were amplified in two PCR steps, and the second step added a second sample barcode and Illumina TruSeq adapters. Libraries were sequenced on an Illumina NovaSeq with 2 x 150 bp paired-end reads. Turning to the authors' computational methods: Demultiplexing of reads and collapsing into UMI-guided consensus sequences were performed with migec v1.2.7. Using mixcr v2.1.11, UMI consensuses were aligned to TRA and TRB V and J templates and then assembled into clonotypes. Expanded or contracted clonotypes were those called significant by both edgeR and NoisET, with noise models trained on biological replicates. For edgeR calls, a false discovery rate-adjusted p below 0.01 and a log2 fold-change threshold of 1 were applied. As an exploratory analysis of dynamics, max-normalized trajectories of the 1000 most abundant clonotypes were examined with PCA combined with hierarchical clustering. Separately sequenced CD4+ and CD8+ repertoires were used to assign the CD4 or CD8 phenotype of responding clones. TCRdb reprocessing: public reads trimmed at Q25 with fastp, clones called with MiXCR, in-frame beta chains kept. CDR3 protein sequences are deduplicated, and each keeps its most common genes and DNA. What appears here as the V and J calls and clone size reflects TCRdb's work, not the paper's. For this sample there are 550,000 to 600,000 distinct CDR3 sequences; 20% to 25% appear just once. The leading ten clones occupy approximately 8.4% of the sample.

Broader findings and caveats from the paper: SARS-CoV-2 specificity of the second-wave clones peaking on day 37 was not confirmed. Some responding clones were detected in pre-infection memory, suggesting pre-existing cross-reactive memory T cells joined the SARS-CoV-2 response. From day 15 to 85, contracting clones showed balanced CD4/CD8 phenotypes, whereas a second wave of clones that expanded from day 15 to 37 leaned towards CD4+. Contracting CD4+ clones appeared mostly in the CM and EM memory subsets, whereas CD8+ clones were enriched in EMRA. Only two mild cases were covered by the study, and larger cohorts that include severe cases with pre-infection samples were considered necessary.

Ficoll-Paque density gradient centrifugation was used to isolate PBMCs. To note about this clonotype: The antigen this receptor binds is unknown. Per-base qualities were not stored, and no clone one base away is much larger.

Counted from cysteine to phenylalanine, this CDR3 has 19 amino acids. The DNA shown is the 57-base CDR3, in frame from base 1. As encoded in the germline V gene, CDR1 is SGHVS while CDR2 is FNYEAQ. V is clipped by 4 bases and J by 3 bases, and the sequence between their germline boundaries is 22 bases long. The sample consisted of PBMCs or a T cell subset sorted from them (not recorded which). Recombination joined TRBV7-6 with TRBJ1-6, and perhaps TRBD1 as D gene, on 5 matching bases. This receptor was taken from an adult woman who had mild COVID-19 (a few samples of this study predate the infection). The sample titles of this study are shuffled in the database, so cell type and time point are left out; the donor was told from shared clones. Here the CDR3 is given as CASSYPRWRGPLYNSPLHF. The sequence in DNA is TGTGCCAGCAGCTATCCTAGATGGAGGGGACCCCTCTATAATTCACCCCTCCACTTT. When the CDR3 is completed using the reference TRBV7-6 and TRBJ1-6 genes on either side, the full variable domain is GAGVSQSPRYKVTKRGQDVALRCDPISGHVSLYWYRQALGQGPEFLTYFNYEAQQDKSGLPNDRFSAERPEGSISTLTIQRTEQRDSAMYRCASSYPRWRGPLYNSPLHFGNGTRLTVT.